The 17 T cell receptor beta chains below come from one sample, sequenced in a study of regulatory T cells in long-lasting Graves disease. The sample's time point: persistent/refractory GD, antithyroid drugs over 5 years with positive TRAb. The authors made the TCR library using RNA they extracted from PBMCs. Arm-PCR with iRepertoire HTBI primers amplified the CDR3 regions for these TCR beta libraries. TCRdb processed the multiplex PCR reads anew with MiXCR; each CDR3 protein has one entry. The table lists about 470,000 distinct CDR3 sequences, under 25% of them singletons, with 6.5% to 9% in the top ten. The sample consisted of peripheral blood mononuclear cells (PBMCs), taken when the disease was refractory, from a patient treated with antithyroid drugs. These receptors were collected from a female donor with Graves disease.

This clonotype has only a few counts. Since a much larger clone is just one base distant, this may be a read error. This chain links TRBV6-2 or TRBV6-3 with TRBJ1-1; a weak D match, TRBD1 (5 bases). The V gene's germline CDR1 is MNHEY and CDR2 SVGEGT. V was cut by 2 bases and J by 11 bases, with 15 bases left in between. The CDR3 sequence is 13 residues long. The CDR3 region is CASSYGTGRTAFF. The DNA of the CDR3 is TGTGCCAGCAGTTACGGAACGGGACGGACCGCTTTCTTT.

This clonotype was counted ten times or more. The V gene is TRBV30, the J gene TRBJ1-4; TRBD1 agrees at 9 bases. The CDR3 covers 14 residues. The junction had 3 bases not matched to a gene; V was cut back by 2 bases and J by 5 bases. CDR1 GTSNPN and CDR2 SVGIG come from the germline V gene (reference sequence). CDR3 bases: TGTGCCTGGAGTCCGGGACAGGGAAATGAAAAACTGTTTTTT. Its translation: CAWSPGQGNEKLFF.

In this sample, this clonotype turned up many times. The V and J genes are TRBV28 and TRBJ1-6; D may be TRBD1 (6 bases). The CDR3 extends over 15 amino acids. Trimming pared 6 bases from V and 5 bases from J, leaving 14 bases between. In germline, CDR1 is MDHEN, CDR2 SYDVKM. The CDR3 is CASRLTGFHNSPLHF. CDR3 DNA sequence: TGTGCCAGCAGGCTCACAGGGTTCCATAATTCACCCCTCCACTTT. Combining the CDR3 with reference TRBV28 and TRBJ1-6 gives the whole variable domain DVKVTQSSRYLVKRTGEKVFLECVQDMDHENMFWYRQDPGLGLRLIYFSYDVKMKEKGDIPEGYSVSREKKERFSLILESASTNQTSMYLCASRLTGFHNSPLHFGNGTRLTVT.

Many counts were recorded for this clonotype. The rearrangement joins TRBV29-1 to TRBJ2-5; D uncertain. With 4 bases removed from V and 0 bases from J, the gap between germline ends came to 15 bases. Germline CDR1 reads SQVTM; CDR2 reads ANQGSEA. The length of the CDR3 is 15 residues. Written as DNA, the CDR3 is TGCAGCGTTGTATACTTTGGGTCGTACCAAGAGACCCAGTACTTC. Its translation is CSVVYFGSYQETQYF.

V and J are TRBV20-1 and TRBJ2-7, with D possibly being TRBD1 (8 bases). Germline V gene sequence: CDR1 DFQATT, CDR2 SNEGSKA (reference sequence). The CDR3 extends over 18 amino acids. Between the trimmed V and J ends, which lost 4 bases and 0 bases, there was a span of 25 bases. CDR3 region: CSAILPDRGGFYSYEQYF. The CDR3 DNA is TGCAGTGCTATCTTGCCAGACAGGGGAGGGTTTTACTCCTACGAGCAGTACTTC.

This clonotype was observed a single time. The chain combines TRBV20-1 with TRBJ1-1, with 7 nucleotides matching TRBD1. The CDR3 covers 15 residues. Trimming took 0 bases from V and 0 from J; bases not matched to a gene: 4. Germline CDR1 reads DFQATT; CDR2 reads SNEGSKA (reference sequence). The CDR3 DNA sequence: TGCAGTGCTAGAGATCCACAGGGGATGAACACTGAAGCTTTCTTT. This codes for CSARDPQGMNTEAFF.

The chain recombines TRBV19 with TRBJ1-1, with a possible D match to TRBD1 (6 bases). This CDR3 comprises 14 residues. The germline V gene has CDR1 LNHDA and CDR2 SQIVND (reference sequence). Trimming pared 6 bases from V and 3 bases from J, leaving 14 bases between. CDR3 bases: TGTGCCAGTAGCACCAGGGGTGCGGACACTGAAGCTTTCTTT. It is translated as CASSTRGADTEAFF.

About this clonotype itself: A much bigger clone sits one base away, suggesting this may be a read error. This rearrangement joins TRBV11-3 to TRBJ2-5, with TRBD2 matching over 7 bases. With 5 bases clipped from V and 1 base from J, the junction kept 4 bases outside the gene matches. CDR3 length: 14 amino acids. CDR1 and CDR2 (germline): SGHNT, YENEEA. CDR3 in amino acids: CASSMGGSQETQYF. CDR3 nucleotides: TGTGCCAGCAGCATGGGAGGGTCCCAAGAGACCCAGTACTTC.

The rearrangement uses TRBV9 and TRBJ2-7; possibly TRBD2 for D (5 bases). Germline values: CDR1 SGDLS, CDR2 YYNGEE. The CDR3 totals 12 residues. With 3 bases removed from V and 5 bases from J, the gap between germline ends came to 9 bases. The CDR3 bases are TGTGCCAGCAGCGGGGGAGCAAACGAGCAGTACTTC. Translation gives CASSGGANEQYF. Complete variable domain (other parts from reference TRBV9 and TRBJ2-7): DSGVTQTPKHLITATGQRVTLRCSPRSGDLSVYWYQQSLDQGLQFLIQYYNGEERAKGNILERFSAQQFPDLHSELNLSSLELGDSALYFCASSGGANEQYFGPGTRLTVT.

The sample holds many counts of this clonotype. CDR3 nucleotides: TGCGCCAGTCGGAATTCCTACGAGCAGTACTTC. It specifies CASRNSYEQYF. The chain carries TRBV5-1 and TRBJ2-7, with D unresolved. The V end was cut by 8 bases, the J end by 1 base, with 7 bases between. This CDR3 contains 11 residues. CDR1 and CDR2 (germline): SGHRS, YFSETQ.

The sample holds a few counts of this clonotype. The CDR3 DNA reads as TGTGCCAGCAGCTTAGCACCGGGTGGGAATCAGCCCCAGCATTTT. It translates to CASSLAPGGNQPQHF. The V call is TRBV11-2, the J call TRBJ1-5, with no clear D. The germline gives CDR1 SGHAT, CDR2 FQNNGV. Trimming left V 1 base short and J 4 bases short, with 11 bases between. The length of the CDR3 is 15 residues.

At least ten counts were recorded for this clonotype. This chain uses TRBV6-1 with TRBJ1-5, with 9 positions matching TRBD1. The CDR3 contains 13 residues. The junction had 4 bases not matched to a gene; V was cut back by 7 bases and J by 6 bases. Germline V gene sequence: CDR1 MNHNS, CDR2 SASEGT. The CDR3, as DNA: TGTGCCAGCATGGGACAGGGCGTTCAGCCCCAGCATTTT. Translation: CASMGQGVQPQHF.

The chain carries TRBV7-9 and TRBJ1-1; no reliable D call. V lost 5 bases to trimming and J lost 1 base, with 11 bases between them. From germline, CDR1 is SEHNR and CDR2 FQNEAQ (reference sequence). This CDR3 has 14 amino acids. This CDR3 is CASSPWAENTEAFF. The CDR3 DNA is TGTGCCAGCAGCCCGTGGGCTGAGAACACTGAAGCTTTCTTT.

This clonotype has only a few counts. The CDR3 reads CAWRGRDRRNYGYTF. CDR3 DNA: TGTGCCTGGAGGGGAAGGGACAGGCGGAATTATGGCTACACCTTC. This chain connects TRBV30 to TRBJ1-2; 8 nucleotides match TRBD1. After removal of 3 bases from V and 5 bases from J, the junction contained 11 bases not matched to a gene. Germline lookup yields CDR1 GTSNPN and CDR2 SVGIG (reference sequence). The CDR3 totals 15 residues.

V gene TRBV10-3 combines with J gene TRBJ2-7, with unresolved D. The CDR3 has 16 amino acids. The V and J ends lost 6 bases and 0 bases respectively, with 18 bases between them. Germline CDR1 and CDR2: ENHRY and SYGVKD. In nucleotides, the CDR3 is TGTGCCATCAGGGGAAGAAGGAGAACTCACTCCTACGAGCAGTACTTC. Translated: CAIRGRRRTHSYEQYF.

In this sample, this clonotype turned up a few times. V and J are TRBV6-1 and TRBJ1-5; 8 nucleotides agree with TRBD1. This CDR3 comprises 15 residues. With 5 bases clipped from V and 2 bases from J, the junction kept 5 bases outside the gene matches. Germline loops: CDR1 MNHNS, CDR2 SASEGT. The DNA of the CDR3 is TGTGCCAGCAGTCCTTTGGGACAGGGCAATCAGCCCCAGCATTTT. Protein: CASSPLGQGNQPQHF.

The chain links TRBV10-3 to TRBJ2-1; D remains ambiguous. The germline gives CDR1 ENHRY, CDR2 SYGVKD. Trimming shortened V by 2 bases and J by 7 bases, and 15 bases separated the two germline ends. CDR3 length equals 15 residues. The CDR3 region has the DNA TGTGCCATCAGTGAGAACGGTAAAACCACAAATGAGCAGTTCTTC. Amino acids: CAISENGKTTNEQFF.